These 23 T cell receptor beta chains share one sample of origin, sequenced in a study of T cell responses to AZD1222 COVID-19 vaccine. Clones were read by immunoSEQ multiplex PCR, and TCRdb kept only the in-frame ones, dropping some. The sample contains 90,000 to 120,000 clones, about 90% of which appear only once. The sample was peripheral blood, taken on day 0 of AZD1222 vaccination. All receptors come from an adult in good health.

This sequence joins TRBV13 and TRBJ2-6; D is uncertain. This CDR3 contains 15 residues. Germline V lookup: CDR1 PRHDT, CDR2 FYEKMQ (reference sequence). V lost 5 bases and J lost 0, with 8 bases in between. CDR3 sequence (DNA): TGTGCCAGCAGCCTCGTCCCCTCTGGGGCCAACGTCCTGACTTTC. It specifies CASSLVPSGANVLTF.

The chain joins TRBV6-2 or TRBV6-3 to TRBJ1-1; D is undetermined. The CDR3 has 12 amino acids. The germline V and J ends were trimmed by 6 bases and 2 bases, with 7 bases remaining between them. Germline CDR1 is MNHEY and CDR2 is SVGEGT. The CDR3 DNA reads as TGTGCCAGCAGCCAGATCAACACTGAAGCTTTCTTT. Protein sequence: CASSQINTEAFF.

This rearrangement joins TRBV19 to TRBJ1-3; unclear D gene. Germline-derived CDR1 and CDR2 are LNHDA and SQIVND (reference sequence). The germline V and J ends were trimmed by 7 bases and 0 bases, with 10 bases remaining between them. This CDR3 comprises 14 residues. CDR3: CASKADYSGNTIYF. DNA of the CDR3: TGTGCCAGTAAGGCGGATTACTCTGGAAACACCATATATTTT.

This chain connects TRBV2 to TRBJ2-7; D is possibly TRBD1 or TRBD2 (6 bases each). CDR3 length equals 16 residues. Per germline, CDR1 SNHLY and CDR2 FYNNEI. Trimming stripped 4 bases from V and 4 bases from J, with 20 bases between. CDR3: CASSVRRGSPVYEQYF. DNA of the CDR3: TGTGCCAGCAGTGTGCGGAGGGGGTCTCCCGTATACGAGCAGTACTTC. The variable domain in full, with the rest retrieved from reference TRBV2 and TRBJ2-7, is EPEVTQTPSHQVTQMGQEVILRCVPISNHLYFYWYRQILGQKVEFLVSFYNNEISEKSEIFDDQFSVERPDGSNFTLKIRSTKLEDSAMYFCASSVRRGSPVYEQYFGPGTRLTVT.

V usage is TRBV4-2 and J usage is TRBJ2-2, with TRBD2 identical over 12 bases. Germline CDR1 reads LGHNA; CDR2 reads YNFKEQ. Trimming cost V 1 base and J 5 bases; bases outside gene matches: 5. The CDR3 covers 17 residues. Here the CDR3 reads CASSQGLGLAGTGELFF. The CDR3 DNA reads as TGTGCCAGCAGCCAAGGTCTGGGACTAGCGGGTACCGGGGAGCTGTTTTTT.

This chain connects TRBV7-9 to TRBJ2-7; D gene ambiguous. The ends were cut back, 1 base at V and 0 bases at J, with 19 bases in the middle. CDR1 and CDR2 (germline): SEHNR, FQNEAQ (reference sequence). This CDR3 spans 18 amino acids. The CDR3 DNA reads TGTGCCAGCAGCTTAGACGGTCCCCGTATGTCCCACTCCTACGAGCAGTACTTC. Amino acid sequence: CASSLDGPRMSHSYEQYF.

The rearrangement links TRBV7-9 to TRBJ1-1; D unresolved. Germline-derived CDR1 and CDR2 are SEHNR and FQNEAQ (reference sequence). V was shortened by 8 bases and J by 1 base, with 5 bases between the two germline ends. The CDR3 sequence is 11 residues long. The CDR3 region has the DNA TGTGCCAGCCATAGGAACACTGAAGCTTTCTTT. The encoded protein is CASHRNTEAFF.

This CDR3 reads CASSVGGGRETQYF. CDR3 nucleotides: TGTGCCAGCAGCGTAGGTGGAGGGAGAGAGACCCAGTACTTC. This chain links TRBV9 with TRBJ2-5, with a weak D call TRBD2 (6 bases). V lost 0 bases, J lost 4 bases, and 10 bases lay in between. There are 14 residues in the CDR3. Germline-derived CDR1 and CDR2 are SGDLS and YYNGEE.

J is TRBJ1-1 and V is TRBV5-1; possibly TRBD1 for D (6 bases). CDR3 length: 17 residues. The germline CDR1 and CDR2 sequences are SGHRS and YFSETQ. V lost 4 bases to trimming and J lost 0 bases, with 19 bases between them. CDR3 DNA sequence: TGCGCCAGCAGCCCTCACAGGGCAGGTATCATGAACACTGAAGCTTTCTTT. This gives the protein CASSPHRAGIMNTEAFF.

This chain links TRBV7-2 with TRBJ2-1, with D possibly called TRBD1 or TRBD2 (5 bases each). This CDR3 has 15 amino acids. The V gene's germline CDR1 is SGHTA and CDR2 FQGNSA. Trimming removed 2 bases at V and 9 bases at J, with 17 bases between. The CDR3 nucleotides read TGTGCCAGCAGCTTATATGGGACCCAGGTTGGTGAGCAGTTCTTC. Protein: CASSLYGTQVGEQFF. Full variable domain (remainder filled in from reference TRBV7-2 and TRBJ2-1): GAGVSQSPSNKVTEKGKDVELRCDPISGHTALYWYRQSLGQGLEFLIYFQGNSAPDKSGLPSDRFSAERTGGSVSTLTIQRTQQEDSAVYLCASSLYGTQVGEQFFGPGTRLTVL.

V is TRBV6-5 and J is TRBJ2-7, with TRBD1 identical over 10 bases. This CDR3 has 16 amino acids. Trimming at V came to 0 bases and at J to 4 bases, leaving 6 bases not matched to a gene. Germline assignment: CDR1 MNHEY and CDR2 SVGAGI. The CDR3 loop reads CASSYSVTGGRYEQYF. CDR3 in DNA: TGTGCCAGCAGTTACTCGGTGACAGGGGGCCGGTACGAGCAGTACTTC.

CDR3 sequence: CASSADNSGANVLTF. The CDR3 DNA follows: TGTGCCAGCAGCGCTGACAACTCTGGGGCCAACGTCCTGACTTTC. The chain employs TRBV6-2 or TRBV6-3 and TRBJ2-6; unclear D gene. Germline assignment: CDR1 MNHEY and CDR2 SVGEGT. The CDR3 is made up of 15 amino acids. V lost 6 bases, J lost 0 bases, and 9 bases lay in between.

The chain combines TRBV5-1 with TRBJ2-5, with unresolved D. The CDR3 has 14 amino acids. V lost 4 bases and J 0 bases, leaving 10 bases between the germline ends. Germline V lookup: CDR1 SGHRS, CDR2 YFSETQ. The CDR3 is CASSRTTYQETQYF. CDR3 coding DNA: TGCGCCAGCAGCCGTACTACTTACCAAGAGACCCAGTACTTC.

The chain has TRBV9 and TRBJ1-1; the D is unclear. The CDR3 contains 14 residues. Trimming removed 0 bases at V and 1 base at J, with 7 bases between. Germline lookup yields CDR1 SGDLS and CDR2 YYNGEE. The CDR3 DNA is TGTGCCAGCAGCGTAGCCATGGGGAACACTGAAGCTTTCTTT. As protein: CASSVAMGNTEAFF.

The chain joins TRBV4-3 to TRBJ2-7; D might be TRBD2 (5 bases). The CDR3 is 18 amino acids. Between the trimmed V and J ends, which lost 0 bases and 2 bases, there was a span of 20 bases. Looked up from germline, CDR1 is LGHNA and CDR2 is YSLEER. DNA for the CDR3: TGCGCCAGCAGCCAAGAGGCAAGGCCGGCGGGTACAACCTACGAGCAGTACTTC. Encoded protein: CASSQEARPAGTTYEQYF.

The gene calls are TRBV4-2 and TRBJ2-7, with a tentative D call TRBD1 (6 bases). V gave up 1 base and J gave up 6 bases, with 16 bases separating them. The CDR3 is 15 residues long. Germline V gene data show CDR1 as LGHNA and CDR2 as YNFKEQ. CDR3 sequence reads: CASSQGSSGDGEQYF. CDR3 DNA sequence: TGTGCCAGCAGCCAAGGTAGTTCAGGGGATGGCGAGCAGTACTTC.

J is TRBJ2-2 and V is TRBV18; D is unclear. With 0 bases removed from V and 4 bases from J, the gap between germline ends came to 12 bases. This CDR3 contains 16 residues. Looked up from germline, CDR1 is KGHSH and CDR2 is LQKENI. CDR3 in amino acids: CASSPPSVIGTGELFF. The CDR3, as DNA: TGTGCCAGCTCACCACCGTCGGTTATAGGCACCGGGGAGCTGTTTTTT.

The V and J genes are TRBV6-6 and TRBJ2-1; possibly TRBD1 for D (5 bases). CDR3 length: 15 residues. V was shortened by 2 bases and J by 6 bases, with 14 bases between the two germline ends. Germline loops: CDR1 MNHNY, CDR2 SVGAGI (reference sequence). CDR3 nucleotide sequence: TGTGCCAGCAGTTACAGGGCCTCAGGGATCAATGAGCAGTTCTTC. Translating it yields CASSYRASGINEQFF.

The chain recombines TRBV7-2 with TRBJ2-7; TRBD2 agrees at 12 bases. Trimming at V came to 4 bases and at J to 6 bases, leaving 7 bases not matched to a gene. Germline values: CDR1 SGHTA, CDR2 FQGNSA. The CDR3 has 15 amino acids. CDR3 protein: CASSWTSGIGGEQYF. CDR3 bases: TGTGCCAGCAGCTGGACTAGCGGGATTGGGGGCGAGCAGTACTTC.

The V call is TRBV19, the J call TRBJ2-5; 10 bases map to TRBD1. V shed 5 bases, J shed 4 bases, and the junction held 7 bases outside the gene matches. Germline assignment: CDR1 LNHDA and CDR2 SQIVND (reference sequence). The CDR3 consists of 15 residues. In DNA, the CDR3 is TGTGCCAGTAGTCCAGGGACAGGGGACGGAGAGACCCAGTACTTC. It specifies CASSPGTGDGETQYF.

The chain uses TRBV12-3 or TRBV12-4 and TRBJ1-6, with D hard to call. V lost 3 bases and J lost 10, with 10 bases in between. The CDR3 has 13 amino acids. The CDR3 spells CASSLEARSPLHF. The CDR3, as DNA: TGTGCCAGCAGTTTGGAGGCTAGGTCACCCCTCCACTTT.

J is TRBJ1-1 and V is TRBV15; possibly TRBD1 for D (6 bases). V lost 1 base and J lost 4, with 10 bases in between. The CDR3 runs to 14 residues. Per the germline V gene, CDR1 is LNHNV and CDR2 is YYDKDF (reference sequence). CDR3 amino acids: CATSRGLQGTEAFF. DNA for the CDR3: TGTGCCACCAGCAGAGGACTACAGGGCACTGAAGCTTTCTTT.

V gene TRBV5-1 combines with J gene TRBJ1-4, with a possible D match to TRBD1 (5 bases). CDR1 and CDR2 from the germline V gene are SGHRS and YFSETQ. The V end lost 7 bases, the J end lost 1 base, and 17 bases lay between the germline ends. The CDR3 runs 16 residues. CDR3 residues: CASQRGGDGTNEKLFF. The CDR3 nucleotides read TGCGCCAGCCAACGAGGAGGGGATGGAACTAATGAAAAACTGTTTTTT.